The 19 T cell receptor beta chains below were found in one sample sequenced in a study of tumor-infiltrating lymphocytes in primary liver carcinoma. Both blood RNA, taken from unsorted whole blood, and germline DNA were extracted. From about 0.45 ug total RNA, TCR beta cDNA was generated with a primer in the constant region. Three rounds of nested multiplex PCR with slightly modified ARM-PCR produced TCR beta libraries. TRBV1-TRBV30 forward and Cbeta reverse primers drove the first two approximately 10-cycle rounds. TCRdb fed the multiplex PCR reads into MiXCR, producing one record per CDR3 protein. Here the sample spans about 210,000 distinct CDR3 sequences, 65% being singletons. The sequenced sample consisted of peripheral blood. The receptors were gathered from a woman aged 60 to 75 with primary liver carcinoma and hepatitis B virus infection.

This clonotype was seen just once. One base away lies a much larger clone, so this may be a sequencing read error. V usage is TRBV6-5 and J usage is TRBJ1-5; a weak D match, TRBD1 (5 bases). The V gene's germline CDR1 is MNHEY and CDR2 SVGAGI. The CDR3 loop spans 16 amino acids. Trimming pared 0 bases from V and 3 bases from J, leaving 12 bases between. CDR3 sequence: CASSYSRQLNNQPQHF. DNA for the CDR3: TGTGCCAGCAGTTACTCGAGACAGCTGAACAATCAGCCCCAGCATTTT.

Regarding this clonotype: A junction boundary mismatches the germline segment, possibly from a read error. The chain links TRBV11-3 to TRBJ2-2; 10 nucleotides match TRBD1. Per germline, CDR1 SGHNT and CDR2 YENEEA. The CDR3 has 16 residues. The CDR3 here is CANSHDRGHDTGELFF. CDR3 DNA: TGTGCCAACAGCCACGACAGGGGGCACGACACCGGGGAGCTGTTTTTT. Together with reference TRBV11-3 and TRBJ2-2, the CDR3 gives the full variable domain: EAGVVQSPRYKIIEKKQPVAFWCNPISGHNTLYWYLQNLGQGPELLIRYENEEAVDDSQLPKDRFSAERLKGVDSTLKIQPAELGDSAVYLCANSHDRGHDTGELFFGEGSRLTVL.

On this clonotype itself: Germline is not matched at one junction end, which may reflect a read error. This chain joins TRBV29-1 and TRBJ1-1; D gene ambiguous. Germline values: CDR1 SQVTM, CDR2 ANQGSEA. The length of the CDR3 is 15 residues. This CDR3 reads CSVAPGWGMNAEAFF. For the CDR3, the DNA is TGCAGCGTTGCCCCGGGATGGGGAATGAACGCTGAAGCTTTCTTT.

This chain joins TRBV4-1 and TRBJ2-3; D may be TRBD2 (5 bases). Germline V gene data show CDR1 as MGHRA and CDR2 as YSYEKL. Trimming cost V 1 base and J 0 bases, with 11 bases left between them. The CDR3 spans 16 residues. In DNA form, the CDR3 reads TGCGCCAGCAGCCAAGGGGTTCTAGCTAGCACAGATACGCAGTATTTT. Its translation is CASSQGVLASTDTQYF.

With regard to this clonotype: An end of the junction differs from the germline gene, which may be a read error. The rearrangement joins TRBV11-2 to TRBJ2-7, with TRBD1 identical over 8 bases. The CDR3 is 12 amino acids. The V gene's germline CDR1 is SGHAT and CDR2 FQNNGV. Here the CDR3 DNA reads TGTACCAGCATCCTGGGACAGGTGGATATGTACTTC. This sequence encodes CTSILGQVDMYF.

To note about this clonotype: This may stem from a read error, because a much larger clone lies one nucleotide away. This chain uses TRBV6-5 with TRBJ1-2, with D possibly TRBD1 on 5 matching bases. The V and J ends lost 2 bases and 6 bases respectively, with 13 bases between them. Germline CDR1 is MNHEY and CDR2 is SVGAGI. The CDR3 loop spans 14 amino acids. The CDR3 is CASSYRRTWDGYTF. The CDR3 DNA follows: TGTGCCAGCAGTTACCGCCGGACATGGGATGGCTACACCTTC.

Many counts were recorded for this clonotype. This chain uses TRBV10-3 with TRBJ2-1; 12 positions agree with TRBD2. The CDR3 contains 16 residues. CDR1 and CDR2 (germline): ENHRY, SYGVKD. V shed 0 bases and J 9 bases; nucleotides not matched to a gene: 6. The CDR3 spells CAISESPLAGGGEQFF. The CDR3, as DNA: TGTGCCATCAGTGAGTCACCCCTAGCGGGAGGGGGTGAGCAGTTCTTC.

Worth noting for this clonotype: Since a much larger clone is just one base distant, this may be a read error. V usage is TRBV6-2 or TRBV6-3 and J usage is TRBJ2-3; the match to TRBD2 covers 12 bases. V gave up 4 bases and J gave up 5 bases; unmatched junction bases: 19. CDR1 is MNHEY and CDR2 is SVGEGT in the germline V gene. This CDR3 region has 20 residues. Here the CDR3 DNA reads TGTGCCAGCAGTTCCACCACGGGTGGGGCTAGCGGGAGGGCCGTAGATACGCAGTATTTT. Translated, it gives CASSSTTGGASGRAVDTQYF.

This clonotype came up once. The CDR3 sequence: CASSRYGRNEQFF. In nucleotides, the CDR3 is TGTGCCAGCTCAAGGTATGGAAGGAATGAGCAGTTCTTC. The chain is built from TRBV18 and TRBJ2-1; D is unresolved. Germline loops: CDR1 KGHSH, CDR2 LQKENI. V was cut by 5 bases and J by 7 bases, with 12 bases left in between. This CDR3 comprises 13 residues.

This clonotype has only one observation. The chain carries TRBV10-3 and TRBJ2-1; 7 bases fit TRBD1. Per germline, CDR1 ENHRY and CDR2 SYGVKD. The CDR3 consists of 13 residues. The J segment lost 5 bases and the V segment lost 4 bases, leaving 2 bases of the junction unmatched. The CDR3 reads CAISGGQNNEQFF. CDR3 in DNA: TGTGCCATCAGTGGGGGACAGAACAATGAGCAGTTCTTC.

This clonotype came up many times. The chain employs TRBV4-1 and TRBJ2-5, with D possibly TRBD2 on 5 matching bases. Trimming stripped 0 bases from V and 3 bases from J, with 11 bases between. The CDR3 sequence is 15 residues long. Per germline, CDR1 MGHRA and CDR2 YSYEKL. The CDR3 spells CASSQDGLAKETQYF. The CDR3 DNA reads as TGCGCCAGCAGCCAAGACGGACTGGCTAAAGAGACCCAGTACTTC.

Details on this clonotype: As the CDR3 is not closed by the conserved phenylalanine or tryptophan, this likely results from a read error. The chain joins TRBV14 to TRBJ2-7, with no clear D. The CDR3 loop spans 15 amino acids. Trimming removed 4 bases at V and 3 bases at J, with 16 bases between. The V gene's germline CDR1 is SGHDN and CDR2 FVKESK. DNA of the CDR3: TGTGCCAGCAGCCCGCTCGCCGGATCCCACTACGAGCAGTACCTC. Protein: CASSPLAGSHYEQYL.

This clonotype showed up many times. This chain joins TRBV7-8 and TRBJ2-3; D gene ambiguous. CDR1 is SGHVS, CDR2 FQNEAQ, per germline. The CDR3 is 14 residues long. Trimming shortened V by 3 bases and J by 4 bases, and 11 bases separated the two germline ends. The chain's CDR3 is CASSFLVKSDTQYF. In DNA, the CDR3 is TGTGCCAGCAGCTTCCTAGTTAAGTCAGATACGCAGTATTTT.

Concerning this clonotype: The junction departs from the called germline gene at one end, perhaps through a read error. The J gene is TRBJ1-1, the V gene TRBV11-1; TRBD1 is a possible D gene (5 bases). CDR3 length: 14 amino acids. CDR1 and CDR2 from the germline V gene are SGHAT and FQDESV (reference sequence). CDR3 bases: TGTGCCAGGAGGTTAGGGGCGTCGAACACTGGAGCTTTCTTT. This sequence encodes CARRLGASNTGAFF.

A note on this clonotype: Compared with germline, one end of the junction differs, possibly owing to a read error. The gene calls are TRBV11-2 and TRBJ2-5; TRBD2 might be the D (5 bases). CDR1 is SGHAT and CDR2 is FQNNGV in the germline V gene. The CDR3 is 15 residues long. CDR3 sequence (DNA): TGTGCCAACAGCTCCCGACTAACGGACCAAGAGACCCAGTACTTC. It translates to CANSSRLTDQETQYF.

Remarks on this clonotype: An end of the junction differs from the germline gene, which may be a read error. The chain combines TRBV5-5 with TRBJ2-1; TRBD2 might be the D (6 bases). Germline values: CDR1 SGHKS, CDR2 YYEKEE (reference sequence). The CDR3 covers 15 residues. CDR3 amino acids: CVSSPAASAYNEQFF. For the CDR3, the DNA is TGTGTCAGCAGTCCCGCGGCTAGCGCATACAATGAGCAGTTCTTC.

V usage is TRBV25-1 and J usage is TRBJ1-6, with TRBD1 as a possible D gene (5 bases). The CDR3 spans 14 residues. Germline V gene data show CDR1 as MGHDK and CDR2 as SYGVNS. Trimming shortened V by 5 bases and J by 9 bases, and 14 bases separated the two germline ends. The CDR3 loop is CASSPGLRGSPLHF. The CDR3 coding sequence is TGTGCCAGCAGTCCGGGACTACGCGGTTCACCCCTCCACTTT.

This clonotype was detected many times. V gene TRBV12-3 or TRBV12-4 combines with J gene TRBJ2-3; 7 bases map to TRBD2. This CDR3 is 15 amino acids long. V dropped 5 bases and J dropped 1; count of bases not matched to a gene: 6. The CDR3 DNA reads TGTGCCAGCAGTGCTACGGGACTACGCACAGATACGCAGTATTTT. Protein sequence: CASSATGLRTDTQYF.

This clonotype has just a few counts. The rearrangement links TRBV28 to TRBJ1-1; D not certain. From germline, CDR1 is MDHEN and CDR2 SYDVKM. The germline V and J ends were trimmed by 2 bases and 2 bases, with 6 bases remaining between them. The CDR3 spans 13 residues. CDR3 bases: TGTGCCAGCAGTTTAAAGGTTAACACTGAAGCTTTCTTT. Amino acid sequence: CASSLKVNTEAFF.